This T cell receptor beta chain was retrieved from a study of T cells in localized non-small cell lung cancer (dated by TCRdb to 2018 to 2020). For the study in its entirety: The study analyzed T cell repertoires of over 200 early-stage NSCLC patients, comparing tumors and uninvolved tumor-adjacent lungs. The cohort comprised roughly 230 treatment-naïve NSCLC patients with resected, localized lung tumors. The mean age of the NSCLC patients was less than 70 years, with 130 or so men and about a hundred women.

TCR beta CDR3 regions were sequenced from DNA using the immunoSEQ Assay. On the study's bioinformatics: To compute T cell density, TCR beta template counts were normalized to usable DNA, which was estimated by amplifying housekeeping genes. Richness was estimated using the preseqR package, with extrapolation to 400,000 templates for PBMC samples and to 120,000 templates for tissue samples. Clonality was defined as one minus Pielou's evenness. To identify tissue-enriched TCRs, differential abundance testing was run on productive amino-acid clonotypes with a minimum total count of 5 and an alpha of 0.1. The Jaccard Index and the Morisita Overlap Index were used to quantify repertoire overlap between compartments. GLIPH grouped TCR beta CDR3s together with public tetramer-defined viral CDR3s, and a viral motif had to include at least three viral sequences and show V-gene enrichment. In its TCRdb copy, this immuneACCESS table keeps in-frame sequences only and misses some clones. Where compared with another copy, unresolved V genes explain less than half of these, and the others have no known cause. V, J and clone size were drawn from that table, and D and trimming were deduced from the DNA. This sample holds about 59,000 clones; roughly 90% were observed only once. The top ten constitute just under 20% of the sample.

Compared with germline, V lacks 10 bases and J lacks 2 bases; bases without a gene match: 13. From a lookup of the germline V gene, CDR1 and CDR2 are MDHEN and SYDVKM. Including cysteine and phenylalanine, the CDR3 has 16 amino acids. The DNA shown is the 48-base CDR3, in frame from base 1. Results the study describes overall, beyond this receptor: Uninvolved tumor-adjacent lung showed the highest T cell clonality, higher than tumor, which suggests more focused antigenic responses in the uninvolved tumor-adjacent lung. Because multi-region tumor sequencing was not done, intratumor heterogeneity could not be ruled out. Higher blood T cell density associated with longer overall survival, while higher adjacent-lung clonality associated with shorter survival. A median of 57 of the top 100 tumor clones were detected in paired uninvolved adjacent lung, and under 30 of these tumor clones were also found among the top 100 clones of the paired uninvolved adjacent lung. Because the study design was exploratory, TCR variables were selected using unadjusted p-values without false-discovery rate correction.

Remarks on this clone: There is no known antigen for this receptor. Per-base qualities were not stored, and no clone one base away is much larger.

At diagnosis, peripheral blood, uninvolved tumor-adjacent lung and tumor were collected and were preserved as a mix of fresh-frozen and FFPE material. For TCR repertoire profiling, blood samples were analyzed in the form of peripheral blood mononuclear cells. The material sequenced was peripheral blood, taken before any cancer treatment. This receptor was taken from a man aged 40 to 69 with stage I lung adenocarcinoma. The chain uses TRBV28 and TRBJ2-7; 11 central nucleotides agree with TRBD2. The sequenced DNA is TGTGCCACCAGCTTAGCGGGAGGGCAGGGCACCTACGAGCAGTACTTC. Translated, it reads CATSLAGGQGTYEQYF.